This entry lists 9 T cell receptor beta chains sequenced from one sample in a study of blood T cells in healthy people across ages. Then a second PCR, running roughly 6 to 12 cycles, was carried out with a sample-barcoded 5' primer and a J-beta primer mix. A single record per CDR3 protein comes from TCRdb applying MiXCR to the 5' RACE reads. The table lists 800,000 to 950,000 distinct CDR3 sequences, approximately 35% of them singletons, with 10% to 15% in the top ten. The sample taken for sequencing was blood. The source is a man aged 18 to 35 in good health.

The DNA for the CDR3 is TGTGCCAGCAGCTTAGTGACAGGACCGGGAGAGACCCAGTACTTC. Protein: CASSLVTGPGETQYF. The chain combines TRBV7-2 with TRBJ2-5; possible D gene TRBD1, 6 bases. The CDR3 covers 15 residues. V lost 1 base, J lost 4 bases, and 13 bases lay in between. Looked up from germline, CDR1 is SGHTA and CDR2 is FQGNSA.

This clonotype was picked up many times. This rearrangement joins TRBV6-2 or TRBV6-3 to TRBJ2-3; 8 bases map to TRBD2. The germline V gene has CDR1 MNHEY and CDR2 SVGEGT. This CDR3 has 16 amino acids. The V gene end was trimmed by 5 bases and the J gene end by 3 bases; junction bases not matched to a gene: 10. The CDR3 sequence is CASSQLTGGGTDTQYF. The CDR3 region has the DNA TGTGCCAGCAGTCAATTAACGGGGGGGGGAACAGATACGCAGTATTTT.

This clonotype came up many times. The chain recombines TRBV12-3 or TRBV12-4 with TRBJ2-5; 7 nucleotides agree with TRBD2. V shed 7 bases, J shed 4 bases, and the junction held 12 bases outside the gene matches. This CDR3 is built from 15 residues. This chain's CDR3 is CASTSGGSFVETQYF. The CDR3 DNA reads as TGTGCCAGCACCTCGGGAGGCTCATTCGTAGAGACCCAGTACTTC.

In this sample, this clonotype turned up many times. This chain joins TRBV4-3 and TRBJ1-5, with D hard to call. The CDR3 extends over 13 amino acids. Germline V gene sequence: CDR1 LGHNA, CDR2 YSLEER. Trimming removed 0 bases at V and 6 bases at J, with 6 bases between. The CDR3 loop is CASSQDWGQPQHF. CDR3 DNA sequence: TGCGCCAGCAGCCAAGATTGGGGTCAGCCCCAGCATTTT.

V is TRBV20-1 and J is TRBJ2-1; 9 bases align to TRBD2. This CDR3 region has 16 residues. Trimming removed 0 bases from V and 4 bases from J; junction bases left unmatched: 7. Germline CDR1 reads DFQATT; CDR2 reads SNEGSKA (reference sequence). CDR3 region: CSARDLAGSTYNEQFF. The CDR3 DNA reads TGCAGTGCTAGAGATCTAGCGGGGTCCACGTACAATGAGCAGTTCTTC.

This clonotype turned up a few times. This chain joins TRBV3-1 and TRBJ2-7; TRBD2 agrees at 10 bases. The DNA matches TRBJ2-5 better at its end, which makes the J call doubtful. The CDR3 has 17 residues. The germline V gene encodes CDR1 LGHDT and CDR2 YNNKEL (reference sequence). The CDR3 DNA reads TGTGCCAGCAGCCAAGACCGACCTAGCGGGGGTGAGGAGACCCAGTACTTC. It encodes CASSQDRPSGGEETQYF.

The V gene is TRBV3-1, the J gene TRBJ2-3; 8 bases are a match to TRBD2. The germline V gene encodes CDR1 LGHDT and CDR2 YNNKEL (reference sequence). After removal of 1 base from V and 7 bases from J, the junction contained 10 bases not matched to a gene. The CDR3 covers 16 residues. The CDR3 spells CASSQVLASGPNTQYF. The CDR3 region has the DNA TGTGCCAGCAGCCAAGTCCTGGCTAGCGGGCCAAATACGCAGTATTTT.

The chain carries TRBV3-1 and TRBJ2-7, with 9 bases fitting TRBD1. From germline, CDR1 is LGHDT and CDR2 YNNKEL (reference sequence). V lost 5 bases, J lost 3 bases, and 5 bases stayed unmatched. This CDR3 comprises 14 residues. CDR3 region: CASSKQGASYEQYF. The CDR3 coding sequence is TGTGCCAGCAGCAAACAGGGGGCTAGCTACGAGCAGTACTTC.

The rearrangement joins TRBV12-3 or TRBV12-4 to TRBJ2-1, with D possibly matching TRBD1 (6 bases). V gave up 6 bases and J gave up 13 bases, with 19 bases separating them. The CDR3 covers 13 residues. The CDR3 coding sequence is TGTGCCAGCAGGTACACAGGGCCCTCAGACCAGTTCTTC. It yields the protein CASRYTGPSDQFF.